A selection of T cell receptor beta chains follows, all from one sample in a study of blood T cell repertoires in COVID-19. Clones were read by immunoSEQ multiplex PCR, and TCRdb kept only the in-frame ones, dropping some. This repertoire shows hundreds of thousands of clones, nearly 85% found once; its top ten account for over 0.95%. The material sequenced was peripheral blood. The receptors were gathered from a woman in her thirties with COVID-19, enrolled during active disease. Each CDR3 is given with its conserved first and last residue. Each record gives: J gene, clone size, D gene, V gene, CDR3 protein, CDR3 DNA. D genes are given only for firm matches. Clone size, where shown, is once, few, many, or a class for clones that have expanded.

j_call: TRBJ1-4
clone_size: NA
d_call: NA
v_call: TRBV6-5
cdr3_aa: CASSLSPRSEKLFF
cdr3_nt: TGTGCCAGCAGCCTTAGCCCGAGGAGTGAAAAACTGTTTTTT

j_call: TRBJ2-1
clone_size: NA
d_call: NA
v_call: TRBV5-1
cdr3_aa: CASSLASRGNNEQFF
cdr3_nt: TGCGCCAGCAGCTTGGCCAGCCGGGGTAACAATGAGCAGTTCTTC

j_call: TRBJ1-1
clone_size: NA
d_call: TRBD1
v_call: TRBV6-2/TRBV6-3
cdr3_aa: CASSYWGQGNTEAFF
cdr3_nt: TGTGCCAGCAGTTACTGGGGACAGGGGAACACTGAAGCTTTCTTT

j_call: TRBJ1-1
clone_size: NA
d_call: NA
v_call: TRBV30
cdr3_aa: CAWSGTGVGTEAFF
cdr3_nt: TGTGCCTGGAGTGGCACAGGTGTGGGAACTGAAGCTTTCTTT

j_call: TRBJ1-4
clone_size: NA
d_call: NA
v_call: TRBV6-6
cdr3_aa: CASSAGNGEKLFF
cdr3_nt: TGTGCCAGCAGTGCAGGCAATGGTGAAAAACTGTTTTTT

j_call: TRBJ2-4
clone_size: NA
d_call: NA
v_call: TRBV28
cdr3_aa: CASKGEPNF
cdr3_nt: TGTGCCAGCAAGGGGGAGCCGAACTTC

j_call: TRBJ2-3
clone_size: once
d_call: NA
v_call: TRBV4-3
cdr3_aa: CASSPTRLSITDTQYF
cdr3_nt: TGCGCCAGCAGCCCCACCCGGTTGAGTATCACAGATACGCAGTATTTT

j_call: TRBJ2-2
clone_size: NA
d_call: NA
v_call: TRBV24-1
cdr3_aa: CATSDAVGSKGELFF
cdr3_nt: TGTGCCACCAGTGATGCGGTCGGTTCGAAGGGGGAGCTGTTTTTT

j_call: TRBJ1-2
clone_size: NA
d_call: NA
v_call: TRBV28
cdr3_aa: CASSPPEEGDYGYTF
cdr3_nt: TGTGCCAGCAGTCCCCCTGAGGAGGGAGACTATGGCTACACCTTC

j_call: TRBJ1-6
clone_size: NA
d_call: NA
v_call: TRBV19
cdr3_aa: CAGGLPGALHF
cdr3_nt: TGTGCTGGGGGCCTGCCAGGTGCTCTCCACTTT

j_call: TRBJ2-1
clone_size: NA
d_call: TRBD2
v_call: TRBV7-9
cdr3_aa: CASSSSGRAGNEQFF
cdr3_nt: TGTGCCAGCAGCTCTAGCGGGAGGGCCGGAAATGAGCAGTTCTTC

j_call: TRBJ2-7
clone_size: NA
d_call: TRBD2
v_call: TRBV5-4
cdr3_aa: CASSPGLALHEQYF
cdr3_nt: TGTGCCAGCAGCCCGGGACTAGCCTTACACGAGCAGTACTTC

j_call: TRBJ1-1
clone_size: NA
d_call: NA
v_call: TRBV4-3
cdr3_aa: CASSLTVNTEAFF
cdr3_nt: TGCGCCAGCAGCCTTACAGTGAACACTGAAGCTTTCTTT

j_call: TRBJ1-6
clone_size: few
d_call: TRBD1
v_call: TRBV4-3
cdr3_aa: CASSQDPYGTGDSPLHF
cdr3_nt: TGCGCCAGCAGCCAAGATCCATACGGGACAGGGGATTCACCCCTCCACTTT

j_call: TRBJ2-2
clone_size: NA
d_call: NA
v_call: TRBV5-1
cdr3_aa: CASKGLFNTGELFF
cdr3_nt: TGCGCCAGCAAGGGACTTTTCAACACCGGGGAGCTGTTTTTT

j_call: TRBJ1-1
clone_size: NA
d_call: NA
v_call: TRBV5-4
cdr3_aa: CASSTQARGDTEAFF
cdr3_nt: TGTGCCAGCAGCACCCAGGCCAGGGGAGACACTGAAGCTTTCTTT

j_call: TRBJ1-4
clone_size: NA
d_call: TRBD1
v_call: TRBV18
cdr3_aa: CASSPGTGSEKLFF
cdr3_nt: TGTGCCAGCTCACCAGGGACAGGGAGTGAAAAACTGTTTTTT

j_call: TRBJ1-2
clone_size: NA
d_call: NA
v_call: TRBV19
cdr3_aa: CASSSVGRGYGYTF
cdr3_nt: TGTGCCAGTAGCTCCGTGGGCAGGGGCTATGGCTACACCTTC

j_call: TRBJ1-6
clone_size: once
d_call: TRBD1
v_call: TRBV6-2/TRBV6-3
cdr3_aa: CASSPSGTGGNSPLHF
cdr3_nt: TGTGCCAGCAGTCCATCCGGGACAGGGGGCAATTCACCCCTCCACTTT

j_call: TRBJ1-2
clone_size: NA
d_call: TRBD1
v_call: TRBV29-1
cdr3_aa: CSVPTGANYGYTF
cdr3_nt: TGCAGCGTACCGACAGGGGCTAACTATGGCTACACCTTC

j_call: TRBJ2-6
clone_size: NA
d_call: NA
v_call: TRBV6-6
cdr3_aa: CASTPPGPEGGNVLTF
cdr3_nt: TGTGCCAGCACTCCCCCGGGACCGGAGGGAGGCAACGTCCTGACTTTC

j_call: TRBJ2-5
clone_size: NA
d_call: NA
v_call: TRBV5-3
cdr3_aa: CARSSTEGKTQYF
cdr3_nt: TGTGCCAGAAGCTCAACGGAGGGGAAGACCCAGTACTTC

j_call: TRBJ2-3
clone_size: NA
d_call: TRBD2
v_call: TRBV19
cdr3_aa: CASSINGGGTDTQYF
cdr3_nt: TGTGCCAGTAGTATTAACGGGGGGGGCACAGATACGCAGTATTTT

j_call: TRBJ2-3
clone_size: NA
d_call: NA
v_call: TRBV9
cdr3_aa: CASSPRVETDTQYF
cdr3_nt: TGTGCCAGCAGCCCCCGGGTTGAGACAGATACGCAGTATTTT

j_call: TRBJ2-7
clone_size: NA
d_call: TRBD1
v_call: TRBV7-6
cdr3_aa: CASSSGTGPYEQYF
cdr3_nt: TGTGCCAGTTCTTCCGGGACAGGGCCCTACGAGCAGTACTTC

j_call: TRBJ2-7
clone_size: NA
d_call: NA
v_call: TRBV15
cdr3_aa: CATSRDPGDEQYF
cdr3_nt: TGTGCCACCAGCAGAGATCCCGGGGACGAGCAGTACTTC

j_call: TRBJ2-7
clone_size: NA
d_call: TRBD1
v_call: TRBV7-9
cdr3_aa: CASSGTPRQGFYEQYF
cdr3_nt: TGTGCCAGCAGCGGGACCCCGAGACAGGGGTTCTACGAGCAGTACTTC

j_call: TRBJ1-1
clone_size: NA
d_call: TRBD1
v_call: TRBV6-5
cdr3_aa: CASRSGQVRNTEAFF
cdr3_nt: TGTGCCAGCAGATCCGGACAGGTCAGGAACACTGAAGCTTTCTTT

j_call: TRBJ1-2
clone_size: NA
d_call: NA
v_call: TRBV7-9
cdr3_aa: CASSLSGVTNYGYTF
cdr3_nt: TGTGCCAGCAGCTTATCCGGTGTTACTAACTATGGCTACACCTTC

j_call: TRBJ2-2
clone_size: NA
d_call: NA
v_call: TRBV28
cdr3_aa: CASIGYTGELFF
cdr3_nt: TGTGCCAGCATTGGCTACACCGGGGAGCTGTTTTTT

j_call: TRBJ2-6
clone_size: NA
d_call: NA
v_call: TRBV13
cdr3_aa: CASRYRGSGANVLTF
cdr3_nt: TGTGCCAGCAGGTATAGGGGCTCTGGGGCCAACGTCCTGACTTTC

j_call: TRBJ1-5
clone_size: NA
d_call: TRBD1
v_call: TRBV9
cdr3_aa: CASSEQGINQPQHF
cdr3_nt: TGTGCCAGCAGCGAACAGGGGATCAATCAGCCCCAGCATTTT

j_call: TRBJ2-3
clone_size: NA
d_call: NA
v_call: TRBV12-3/TRBV12-4
cdr3_aa: CASSFKTAHTQYF
cdr3_nt: TGTGCCAGCAGTTTTAAGACAGCACATACGCAGTATTTT

j_call: TRBJ2-2
clone_size: NA
d_call: NA
v_call: TRBV4-3
cdr3_aa: CASSQDLVGGTGELFF
cdr3_nt: TGCGCCAGCAGCCAAGATTTGGTAGGAGGCACAGGGGAGCTGTTTTTT

j_call: TRBJ2-7
clone_size: NA
d_call: TRBD2
v_call: TRBV5-1
cdr3_aa: CASSSRTSGAYEQYF
cdr3_nt: TGCGCCAGCAGCTCGAGGACTAGCGGGGCATACGAGCAGTACTTC

j_call: TRBJ2-2
clone_size: few
d_call: NA
v_call: TRBV5-4
cdr3_aa: CASSLGESGTGELFF
cdr3_nt: TGTGCCAGCAGCTTGGGCGAGTCTGGCACCGGGGAGCTGTTTTTT